These 9 T cell receptor beta chains came from one sample sequenced in a study of cytomegalovirus exposure and HLA in healthy donors (dated by TCRdb to the late 2010s). The library was prepared using the immunoSEQ multiplex PCR assay. For the multiplex PCR, a mixture combining 60 forward primers for TCR Vbeta segments and 13 reverse primers for TCR Jbeta segments was used. Here the immuneACCESS table is served through TCRdb, limited to in-frame sequences with V and J called. Missing clones are a known gap in these copies; in checked studies unresolved V genes cover under half, and the rest lacks a known reason. For this sample the table gives roughly 200,000 clones, of which 76% were detected only once. The ten largest make up roughly 0.62% of the sample. The sequencing sample was made of PBMCs. All receptors derive from a man aged 18 to 29 in good health and CMV-seronegative.

The chain joins TRBV28 to TRBJ1-4; D may be TRBD1 (6 bases). The germline V and J ends were trimmed by 6 bases and 3 bases, with 11 bases remaining between them. CDR1 MDHEN and CDR2 SYDVKM come from the germline V gene. The CDR3 consists of 14 residues. In DNA, the CDR3 is TGTGCCAGCAGCTCCCGACAGGCTAATGAAAAACTGTTTTTT. Its protein is CASSSRQANEKLFF.

This chain joins TRBV5-4 and TRBJ2-1; no clear D. V was trimmed by 2 bases and J by 5 bases, leaving 5 bases between them. This CDR3 has 12 amino acids. In germline, CDR1 is SGHNT, CDR2 YYREEE (reference sequence). The CDR3 is CASSFSHNEQFF. The CDR3 DNA follows: TGTGCCAGCAGCTTTTCTCACAATGAGCAGTTCTTC.

V usage is TRBV7-9 and J usage is TRBJ2-5; D may be TRBD2 (5 bases). V lost 5 bases and J 7 bases, leaving 14 bases between the germline ends. Germline values: CDR1 SEHNR, CDR2 FQNEAQ (reference sequence). The CDR3 extends over 13 amino acids. The CDR3, as DNA: TGTGCCAGCAGCCTTCTAGCTTCGGGGACCCAGTACTTC. Translation: CASSLLASGTQYF.

This clone was recorded once. The chain couples TRBV30 to TRBJ2-7; a weak D match, TRBD2 (6 bases). The CDR3 is 14 amino acids. CDR1 is GTSNPN, CDR2 SVGIG, per germline (reference sequence). Between the trimmed V and J ends, which lost 0 bases and 2 bases, there was a span of 11 bases. The CDR3 DNA is TGTGCCTGGAGTGTAGGAGCGGGCACCTACGAGCAGTACTTC. Translation gives CAWSVGAGTYEQYF.

This clone was seen only a few times. The chain recombines TRBV14 with TRBJ2-7; a possible D gene is TRBD2 (5 bases). CDR1 and CDR2 from the germline V gene are SGHDN and FVKESK. This CDR3 region has 15 residues. V was pared by 3 bases and J by 2 bases, with 14 bases between. This CDR3 reads CASSHPSGNTYEQYF. Written as DNA, the CDR3 is TGTGCCAGCAGCCATCCTTCGGGAAACACCTACGAGCAGTACTTC. Together with reference TRBV14 and TRBJ2-7, the CDR3 gives the full variable domain: EAGVTQFPSHSVIEKGQTVTLRCDPISGHDNLYWYRRVMGKEIKFLLHFVKESKQDESGMPNNRFLAERTGGTYSTLKVQPAELEDSGVYFCASSHPSGNTYEQYFGPGTRLTVT.

The genes are TRBV5-1 and TRBJ2-7, with TRBD2 identical over 8 bases. Trimming removed 5 bases from V and 2 bases from J; junction bases left unmatched: 6. Germline-derived CDR1 and CDR2 are SGHRS and YFSETQ. This CDR3 comprises 14 residues. DNA for the CDR3: TGCGCCAGCAGACCACTAGCGGCGACCTACGAGCAGTACTTC. Translation: CASRPLAATYEQYF.

This clone showed up just a few times. This chain uses TRBV19 with TRBJ2-5; 9 bases line up with TRBD2. Germline lookup yields CDR1 LNHDA and CDR2 SQIVND (reference sequence). CDR3 length: 17 residues. After removal of 5 bases from V and 5 bases from J, the junction contained 15 bases not matched to a gene. The CDR3 protein is CASSLGLIAGAKETQYF. CDR3 bases: TGTGCCAGTAGTCTAGGTCTTATAGCGGGAGCAAAGGAGACCCAGTACTTC.

This clone appeared a single time. The chain joins TRBV5-1 to TRBJ2-2; 9 bases match TRBD1. The CDR3 extends over 16 amino acids. The V segment lost 0 bases and the J segment 3 bases; nucleotides outside the gene matches: 3. Germline V gene sequence: CDR1 SGHRS, CDR2 YFSETQ. The DNA for the CDR3 is TGCGCCAGCAGCTTGGCGACAGGGGGGGACACCGGGGAGCTGTTTTTT. This encodes CASSLATGGDTGELFF.

V usage is TRBV2 and J usage is TRBJ1-1, with D perhaps matching TRBD1 (6 bases). The CDR3 length is 14 residues. The germline gives CDR1 SNHLY, CDR2 FYNNEI. The CDR3 DNA reads as TGTGTCCGGGGGGCCCGACAGGTGAACACTGAAGCTTTCTTT. Translating it yields CVRGARQVNTEAFF.